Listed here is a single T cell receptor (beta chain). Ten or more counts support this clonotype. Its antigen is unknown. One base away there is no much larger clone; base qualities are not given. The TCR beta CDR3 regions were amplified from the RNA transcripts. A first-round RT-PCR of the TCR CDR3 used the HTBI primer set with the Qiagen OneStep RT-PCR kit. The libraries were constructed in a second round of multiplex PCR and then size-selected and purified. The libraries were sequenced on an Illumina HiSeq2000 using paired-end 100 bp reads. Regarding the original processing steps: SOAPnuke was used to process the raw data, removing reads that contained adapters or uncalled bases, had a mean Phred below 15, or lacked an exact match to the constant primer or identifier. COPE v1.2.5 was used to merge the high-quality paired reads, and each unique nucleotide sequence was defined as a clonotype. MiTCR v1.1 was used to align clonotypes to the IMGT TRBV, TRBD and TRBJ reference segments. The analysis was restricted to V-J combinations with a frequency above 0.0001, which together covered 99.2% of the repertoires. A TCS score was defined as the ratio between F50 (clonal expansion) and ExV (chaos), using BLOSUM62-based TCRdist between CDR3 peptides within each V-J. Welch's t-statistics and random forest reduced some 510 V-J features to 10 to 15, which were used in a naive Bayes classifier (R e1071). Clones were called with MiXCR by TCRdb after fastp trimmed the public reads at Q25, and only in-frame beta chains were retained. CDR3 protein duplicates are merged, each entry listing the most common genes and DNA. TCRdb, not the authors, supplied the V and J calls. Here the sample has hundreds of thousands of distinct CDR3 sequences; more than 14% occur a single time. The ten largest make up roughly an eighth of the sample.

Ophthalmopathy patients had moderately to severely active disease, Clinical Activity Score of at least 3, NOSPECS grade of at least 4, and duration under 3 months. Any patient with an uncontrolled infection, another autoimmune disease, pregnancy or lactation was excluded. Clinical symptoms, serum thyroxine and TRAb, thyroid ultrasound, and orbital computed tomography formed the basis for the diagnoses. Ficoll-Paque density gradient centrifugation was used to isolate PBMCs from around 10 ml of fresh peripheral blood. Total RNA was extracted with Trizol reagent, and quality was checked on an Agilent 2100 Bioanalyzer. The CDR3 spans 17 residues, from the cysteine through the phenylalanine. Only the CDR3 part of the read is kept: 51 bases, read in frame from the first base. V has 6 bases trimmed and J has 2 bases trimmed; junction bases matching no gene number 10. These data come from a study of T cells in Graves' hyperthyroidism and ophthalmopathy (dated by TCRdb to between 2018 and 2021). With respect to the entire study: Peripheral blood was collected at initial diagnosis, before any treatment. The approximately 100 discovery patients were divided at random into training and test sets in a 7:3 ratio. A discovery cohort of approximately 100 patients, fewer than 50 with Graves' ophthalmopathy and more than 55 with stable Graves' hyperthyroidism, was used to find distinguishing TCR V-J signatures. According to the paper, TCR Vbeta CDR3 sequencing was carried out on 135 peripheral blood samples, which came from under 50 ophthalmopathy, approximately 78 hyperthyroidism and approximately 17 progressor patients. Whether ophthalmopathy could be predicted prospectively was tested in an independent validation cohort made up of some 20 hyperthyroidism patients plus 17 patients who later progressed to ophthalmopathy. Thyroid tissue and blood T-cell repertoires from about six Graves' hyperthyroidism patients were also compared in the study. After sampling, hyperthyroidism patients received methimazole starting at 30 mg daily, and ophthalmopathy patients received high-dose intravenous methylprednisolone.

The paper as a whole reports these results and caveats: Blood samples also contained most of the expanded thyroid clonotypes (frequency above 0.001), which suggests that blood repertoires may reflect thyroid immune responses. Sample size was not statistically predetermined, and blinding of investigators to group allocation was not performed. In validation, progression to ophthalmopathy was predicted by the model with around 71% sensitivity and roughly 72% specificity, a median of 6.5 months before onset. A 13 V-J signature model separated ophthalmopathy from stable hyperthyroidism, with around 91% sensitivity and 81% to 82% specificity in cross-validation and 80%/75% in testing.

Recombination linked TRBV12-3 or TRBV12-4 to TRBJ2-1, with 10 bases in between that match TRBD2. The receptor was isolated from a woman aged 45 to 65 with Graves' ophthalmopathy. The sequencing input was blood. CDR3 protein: CASRIWGSGRAYNEQFF. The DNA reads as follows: TGTGCCAGCAGAATATGGGGAAGCGGGAGGGCCTACAATGAGCAGTTCTTC.